This T cell receptor beta chain was identified in a study of blood T cell repertoires in COVID-19. Across the study: From the United States, Italy and Spain came samples of acute and convalescent COVID-19. PBMCs, B-cell-depleted T cells, or T cells provided the cDNA or gDNA that made up the material.

Germline V lookup: CDR1 SNHLY, CDR2 FYNNEI. V lost 8 bases, J lost 4 bases, and 1 base stayed unmatched. The CDR3 sequence is 13 residues long. Original methodology: Reference gene primer amplification gave estimated nucleated cell counts. Measured with immunoSEQ multiplex PCR; TCRdb has only the in-frame clones, and not every one. For V, J and clone size, that table is used; D and trimming come from the DNA. The sample has over 250,000 clones, 88% seen once. This TCR was sampled from a woman aged 25 to 39 with acute or convalescent COVID-19. This chain connects TRBV2 to TRBJ2-1; 11 nucleotides line up with TRBD2. The sequenced material came from peripheral blood. The CDR3 loop is CASGTSGYNEQFF. CDR3 DNA: TGTGCCAGCGGGACTAGCGGATACAATGAGCAGTTCTTC.